This T cell receptor beta chain was identified in a study of T cell responses to AZD1222 COVID-19 vaccine. Assay: immunoSEQ multiplex PCR; the TCRdb copy retains only in-frame clones and omits some. The data show about 110,000 clones, approximately 91% seen once. Turning to this clone: Its antigen is unknown.

Trimming took 0 bases from V and 3 from J, leaving 6 bases between them. Germline V gives CDR1 MGHRA, CDR2 YSYEKL. The CDR3 loop spans 14 amino acids. Findings of the study overall: Compared with day 0, the breadth and depth of the Spike-specific TCR repertoire rose significantly after two doses of AZD1222.

The receptor comes from an adult in good health. The chain uses TRBV4-1 and TRBJ1-5, with D unclear. This material consisted of peripheral blood, taken on day 0 of MenACWY control vaccination. The CDR3 nucleotides are TGCGCCAGCAGCCAAGATCGAATCAATCAGCCCCAGCATTTT. This gives the protein CASSQDRINQPQHF.